The rows below give T cell receptor beta chains drawn from one sample of a study of blood T cell repertoires in COVID-19. The method was immunoSEQ multiplex PCR; TCRdb's version includes in-frame clones alone and lacks a portion of them. Counted here are about 270,000 clones, less than 95% occurring once; the ten biggest clones make up 2.5% to 3%. The sample taken for sequencing was PBMCs or T cells enriched from blood (not recorded which). The receptors here all came from a man aged 35 to 55 who had been exposed to COVID-19. Both conserved end residues are part of each CDR3. A D gene is named only where the DNA matches it firmly. For some rows the clone size is stated as once, few or many, or as a class when expanded; others skip it.

J gene: TRBJ1-5; clone size: -; D gene: -; V gene: TRBV28; CDR3 DNA: TGTGCCAGCAGACCCAGGGACTACAATCAGCCCCAGCATTTT; CDR3 protein: CASRPRDYNQPQHF
J gene: TRBJ2-3; clone size: -; D gene: TRBD2; V gene: TRBV7-3; CDR3 DNA: TGTGCCAGCAGCTCGGGACTAGCGGGGGGCACAGATACGCAGTATTTT; CDR3 protein: CASSSGLAGGTDTQYF
J gene: TRBJ2-5; clone size: -; D gene: TRBD2; V gene: TRBV19; CDR3 DNA: TGTGCCAGTAGTAAAGGACTAGCGGGACATCGAGAGACCCAGTACTTC; CDR3 protein: CASSKGLAGHRETQYF
J gene: TRBJ2-5; clone size: -; D gene: -; V gene: TRBV9; CDR3 DNA: TGTGCCAGCAGCGTAAGGGGAGCCAGGGGTTTACAAGAGACCCAGTACTTC; CDR3 protein: CASSVRGARGLQETQYF
J gene: TRBJ2-7; clone size: -; D gene: -; V gene: TRBV18; CDR3 DNA: TGTGCCAGCTCAGATTGGACTACTGGGGCCTACGAGCAGTACTTC; CDR3 protein: CASSDWTTGAYEQYF
J gene: TRBJ2-1; clone size: -; D gene: TRBD2; V gene: TRBV2; CDR3 DNA: TGTGCCAGCAGTGAACCCCTCCCGCGGACTAGCGGGGTTTTAAGGAATGAGCAGTTCTTC; CDR3 protein: CASSEPLPRTSGVLRNEQFF
J gene: TRBJ1-3; clone size: -; D gene: -; V gene: TRBV5-1; CDR3 DNA: TGCGCCAGCAGCGGAGGAATTAGCTCTGGAAACACCATATATTTT; CDR3 protein: CASSGGISSGNTIYF
J gene: TRBJ1-5; clone size: -; D gene: -; V gene: TRBV5-1; CDR3 DNA: TGCGCCAGCAGCCCCGAAACAGGGAATCAGCCCCAGCATTTT; CDR3 protein: CASSPETGNQPQHF
J gene: TRBJ2-3; clone size: -; D gene: -; V gene: TRBV6-1; CDR3 DNA: TGTGCCAGCAGTGATGCGGGTCACACAGATACGCAGTATTTT; CDR3 protein: CASSDAGHTDTQYF
J gene: TRBJ2-2; clone size: -; D gene: TRBD2; V gene: TRBV30; CDR3 DNA: TGTGCCTGGAGCGGACTAGCGGGAGTCGGGGAGCTGTTTTTT; CDR3 protein: CAWSGLAGVGELFF
J gene: TRBJ2-1; clone size: -; D gene: TRBD1; V gene: TRBV29-1; CDR3 DNA: TGCAGCGTTGAAGTACTACTGACAGGGTCACAGCAGTTCTTC; CDR3 protein: CSVEVLLTGSQQFF
J gene: TRBJ1-3; clone size: -; D gene: -; V gene: TRBV3-1/TRBV3-2; CDR3 DNA: TGTGCCAGCAACGGTGGAAACACCATATATTTT; CDR3 protein: CASNGGNTIYF
J gene: TRBJ2-7; clone size: once; D gene: TRBD1; V gene: TRBV29-1; CDR3 DNA: TGCAGCGTTGGTGACAGGGTTTACGAGCAGTACTTC; CDR3 protein: CSVGDRVYEQYF
J gene: TRBJ1-2; clone size: few; D gene: TRBD1; V gene: TRBV10-1; CDR3 DNA: TGCGCCAGCAGTGAATGTCAGGGGGCGGGTGGCTACACCTTC; CDR3 protein: CASSECQGAGGYTF
J gene: TRBJ1-2; clone size: -; D gene: -; V gene: TRBV5-5; CDR3 DNA: TGTGCCAGCAGCTTGGGAGGGAATGGCTACACCTTC; CDR3 protein: CASSLGGNGYTF
J gene: TRBJ1-5; clone size: -; D gene: TRBD1; V gene: TRBV15; CDR3 DNA: TGTGCCACCAGACAGGGGGGGGAAAGCAATCAGCCCCAGCATTTT; CDR3 protein: CATRQGGESNQPQHF
J gene: TRBJ2-7; clone size: -; D gene: TRBD2; V gene: TRBV5-4; CDR3 DNA: TGTGCCAGCAGCGGGAGACTAGCGGGAGGGCTTCACAACGAGCAGTACTTC; CDR3 protein: CASSGRLAGGLHNEQYF
J gene: TRBJ2-3; clone size: -; D gene: -; V gene: TRBV28; CDR3 DNA: TGTGCCAGCAGTTCCCTAGAGGCGGGATTGGGAGATACGCAGTATTTT; CDR3 protein: CASSSLEAGLGDTQYF
J gene: TRBJ2-5; clone size: few; D gene: -; V gene: TRBV12-5; CDR3 DNA: TGTGCTAGTGGTTTGACGACTAGGGGTACCCCGTACCAAGAGACCCAGTACTTC; CDR3 protein: CASGLTTRGTPYQETQYF
J gene: TRBJ2-1; clone size: -; D gene: TRBD1; V gene: TRBV11-3; CDR3 DNA: TGTGCCAGCAGCTTCAGGGGGCCAGGGGAGCAGTTCTTC; CDR3 protein: CASSFRGPGEQFF
J gene: TRBJ1-5; clone size: -; D gene: -; V gene: TRBV28; CDR3 DNA: TGTGCCAGCAGTTTATTACAGAATAGCAATCAGCCCCAGCATTTT; CDR3 protein: CASSLLQNSNQPQHF
J gene: TRBJ1-3; clone size: -; D gene: -; V gene: TRBV28; CDR3 DNA: TGTGCCAGCAGTCCCCATCATCCGAGCTCTGGAAACACCATATATTTT; CDR3 protein: CASSPHHPSSGNTIYF
J gene: TRBJ1-5; clone size: -; D gene: -; V gene: TRBV10-3; CDR3 DNA: TGTGCCATCAGTGAGTCCAGGGCTAGCAATCAGCCCCAGCATTTT; CDR3 protein: CAISESRASNQPQHF
J gene: TRBJ2-1; clone size: -; D gene: -; V gene: TRBV12-3/TRBV12-4; CDR3 DNA: TGTGCTCACCCACCAGTCAATGAGCAGTTCTTC; CDR3 protein: CAHPPVNEQFF
J gene: TRBJ1-1; clone size: -; D gene: -; V gene: TRBV5-1; CDR3 DNA: TGCGCCAGCGGGCAGGGCATGAACACTGAAGCTTTCTTT; CDR3 protein: CASGQGMNTEAFF
J gene: TRBJ2-4; clone size: -; D gene: -; V gene: TRBV4-1; CDR3 DNA: TGCGCCAGCAGCCAAGATCGTCGCGGGAGAGGGGGAGCCAAAAACATTCAGTACTTC; CDR3 protein: CASSQDRRGRGGAKNIQYF
J gene: TRBJ2-7; clone size: -; D gene: -; V gene: TRBV19; CDR3 DNA: TGTGGGACCCGGGATACTAGAGAGCAGTACTTC; CDR3 protein: CGTRDTREQYF
J gene: TRBJ1-5; clone size: once; D gene: -; V gene: TRBV28; CDR3 DNA: TGTGCCAGCAGTTTATATAGGGGGCCCCAGCATTTT; CDR3 protein: CASSLYRGPQHF
J gene: TRBJ2-6; clone size: -; D gene: TRBD1; V gene: TRBV9; CDR3 DNA: TGTGCCAGCAGCCCTCGACAGGGTGCCTCAGGATCTGGGGCCAACGTCCTGACTTTC; CDR3 protein: CASSPRQGASGSGANVLTF
J gene: TRBJ1-2; clone size: -; D gene: -; V gene: TRBV28; CDR3 DNA: TGTGCCAGCAGTTATGGACAGCCGGGTGGCTACACCTTC; CDR3 protein: CASSYGQPGGYTF
J gene: TRBJ1-2; clone size: -; D gene: -; V gene: TRBV5-6; CDR3 DNA: TGTGCCAGCAGCCGGACGGACTTTGGTGGCTACACCTTC; CDR3 protein: CASSRTDFGGYTF
J gene: TRBJ2-5; clone size: -; D gene: -; V gene: TRBV5-6; CDR3 DNA: TGTGCCAGCAGCTTGTCACGAGGGATCGAGGAGACCCAGTACTTC; CDR3 protein: CASSLSRGIEETQYF
J gene: TRBJ2-5; clone size: -; D gene: TRBD2; V gene: TRBV15; CDR3 DNA: TGTGCCACCAGCAGAACCAGCGGGAGTATCGAGACCCAGTACTTC; CDR3 protein: CATSRTSGSIETQYF
J gene: TRBJ2-7; clone size: -; D gene: TRBD2; V gene: TRBV10-2; CDR3 DNA: TGCGCCAGCAGTTTGGCGGGAGGGCCGGGTGAGCAGTACTTC; CDR3 protein: CASSLAGGPGEQYF
J gene: TRBJ2-7; clone size: -; D gene: -; V gene: TRBV6-4; CDR3 DNA: TGTGCCAGCAGGGGGGCAAGTTCCGGGACTATAAACGAGCAGTACTTC; CDR3 protein: CASRGASSGTINEQYF
J gene: TRBJ2-1; clone size: -; D gene: -; V gene: TRBV25-1; CDR3 DNA: TGTGCCAGCAGTCTGACGGGCAATGAGCAGTTCTTC; CDR3 protein: CASSLTGNEQFF
J gene: TRBJ2-7; clone size: -; D gene: -; V gene: TRBV19; CDR3 DNA: TGTGCCAGTACCCCTCGGGGGGCCAAGGACGAGCAGTACTTC; CDR3 protein: CASTPRGAKDEQYF
J gene: TRBJ1-3; clone size: -; D gene: -; V gene: TRBV27; CDR3 DNA: TGTGCCAGCAGTTCACAAGGACACTTCTCTGGAAACACCATATATTTT; CDR3 protein: CASSSQGHFSGNTIYF
J gene: TRBJ2-1; clone size: -; D gene: TRBD2; V gene: TRBV6-5; CDR3 DNA: TGTGCCAGCGGGTATGGTAGCGGGAGCAATGAGCAGTTCTTC; CDR3 protein: CASGYGSGSNEQFF
J gene: TRBJ2-1; clone size: -; D gene: TRBD2; V gene: TRBV7-3; CDR3 DNA: TGTGCCAGCAGCTTAACCGCCGGGACTAGCGGGCTCAATGAGCAGTTCTTC; CDR3 protein: CASSLTAGTSGLNEQFF
J gene: TRBJ2-5; clone size: -; D gene: TRBD2; V gene: TRBV6-5; CDR3 DNA: TGTGCCAGCAGGTCAACAGCGGGAGGGCTGGAGACCCAGTACTTC; CDR3 protein: CASRSTAGGLETQYF
J gene: TRBJ2-7; clone size: once; D gene: -; V gene: TRBV13; CDR3 DNA: TGTGCCAGCAGCGCCGGACTTTCGCGCTCCTACGAGCAGTACTTC; CDR3 protein: CASSAGLSRSYEQYF
J gene: TRBJ1-2; clone size: once; D gene: TRBD1; V gene: TRBV29-1; CDR3 DNA: TGCAGCGCTATACACAGGGGAGGCTATGGCTACACCTTC; CDR3 protein: CSAIHRGGYGYTF
J gene: TRBJ1-2; clone size: -; D gene: -; V gene: TRBV19; CDR3 DNA: TGTGCCAGTAGCACGCGGACAAACACTAACTATGGCTACACCTTC; CDR3 protein: CASSTRTNTNYGYTF
J gene: TRBJ2-3; clone size: -; D gene: TRBD1; V gene: TRBV7-9; CDR3 DNA: TGTGCCAGCAGCTTAGCTGGACAGGGAACGGATACGCAGTATTTT; CDR3 protein: CASSLAGQGTDTQYF
J gene: TRBJ2-1; clone size: -; D gene: TRBD2; V gene: TRBV5-1; CDR3 DNA: TGCGCCAGCAGCTTGGTGTTCTTCGGGACTAGCTACAATGAGCAGTTCTTC; CDR3 protein: CASSLVFFGTSYNEQFF
J gene: TRBJ2-1; clone size: -; D gene: TRBD2; V gene: TRBV4-1; CDR3 DNA: TGCGCCAGCAGCCCGTCATCTTTAGCGGGAGAGTTCCACAATGAGCAGTTCTTC; CDR3 protein: CASSPSSLAGEFHNEQFF
J gene: TRBJ1-5; clone size: -; D gene: -; V gene: TRBV28; CDR3 DNA: TGTGCCAGCAGTTTTTCGGGAGGTCGAATGACGGGCAATCAGCCCCAGCATTTT; CDR3 protein: CASSFSGGRMTGNQPQHF
J gene: TRBJ2-1; clone size: -; D gene: -; V gene: TRBV9; CDR3 DNA: TGTGCCAGCAGCGCCGGAGGGGTTCAGTATGAGCAGTTCTTC; CDR3 protein: CASSAGGVQYEQFF
J gene: TRBJ1-5; clone size: -; D gene: TRBD1; V gene: TRBV24-1; CDR3 DNA: TGTGCCACCAGTGATCGGACAGGGGACAATCAGCCCCAGCATTTT; CDR3 protein: CATSDRTGDNQPQHF
J gene: TRBJ2-2; clone size: -; D gene: TRBD1; V gene: TRBV24-1; CDR3 DNA: TGTGCCACCAGTGATCCCGAGGGACAGGGAACTGGCGGGGAGCTGTTTTTT; CDR3 protein: CATSDPEGQGTGGELFF
J gene: TRBJ1-1; clone size: -; D gene: -; V gene: TRBV7-9; CDR3 DNA: TGTGCCAGCAGCTTAGGCGGTGAAGCTTTCTTT; CDR3 protein: CASSLGGEAFF
J gene: TRBJ1-2; clone size: -; D gene: TRBD1; V gene: TRBV6-6; CDR3 DNA: TGTGCCAGCAGTCCGGGACAGCTATATGGCTACACCTTC; CDR3 protein: CASSPGQLYGYTF
J gene: TRBJ1-4; clone size: -; D gene: -; V gene: TRBV25-1; CDR3 DNA: TGTGCCAGCAGTGGGTACAGGGATAATGAAAAACTGTTTTTT; CDR3 protein: CASSGYRDNEKLFF
J gene: TRBJ2-7; clone size: once; D gene: -; V gene: TRBV4-2; CDR3 DNA: TGTGCCAGCAGCCAAGTTTCCGGGGTCGTCGAGCAGTACTTC; CDR3 protein: CASSQVSGVVEQYF